These T cell receptor beta chains were read from a single sample in a study of blood T cell repertoires in COVID-19. Measured with immunoSEQ multiplex PCR; TCRdb has only the in-frame clones, and not every one. The sample has about 140,000 clones; around 90% are singletons. The specimen sequenced was peripheral blood. The receptors were sampled from a woman aged 45-65 years with acute or convalescent COVID-19. Each CDR3 is given with its conserved first and last residue. The D gene is left open where the match is weak. Where a row states a size, it is once, few, many or the class of an expanded clone; other rows omit it.

TRBD2,.,TRBV25-1,TRBJ2-5,TGTGCCAGCAGTGAGTTACTAGCGGAAAGGGAGACCCAGTACTTC,CASSELLAERETQYF
TRBD2,.,TRBV2,TRBJ2-5,TGTGCCAGCATCCCGGGACTAGCGGGAGGAGAGACCCAGTACTTC,CASIPGLAGGETQYF
TRBD1,.,TRBV2,TRBJ2-3,TGTGCCAGCAGTGCCCGGACAGGGCGCACAGATACGCAGTATTTT,CASSARTGRTDTQYF
TRBD1,.,TRBV6-5,TRBJ1-1,TGTGCCAGCAGTTACTTCGGGGACAGCAACACTGAAGCTTTCTTT,CASSYFGDSNTEAFF
TRBD2,once,TRBV9,TRBJ2-2,TGTGCCAGCAGCCTCAGGACTAGCGGTCGCACCGGGGAGCTGTTTTTT,CASSLRTSGRTGELFF
TRBD2,.,TRBV11-2,TRBJ2-2,TGTGCCAGCAGCCGGACTAGCGGGGGGGGCCACACCGGGGAGCTGTTTTTT,CASSRTSGGGHTGELFF
TRBD1,.,TRBV28,TRBJ1-2,TGTGCCAGCAGTTTATCCTTGGACAGGCTAAAACTCGGCTACACCTTC,CASSLSLDRLKLGYTF
TRBD1,.,TRBV6-5,TRBJ1-5,TGTGCCAGCAGTTACTCGACAGGGAATCAGCCCCAGCATTTT,CASSYSTGNQPQHF
.,.,TRBV6-5,TRBJ1-6,TGTGCCAGCAGCCGACTAGGGCAGGAAGGGTCACCCCTCCACTTT,CASSRLGQEGSPLHF
.,.,TRBV5-1,TRBJ2-7,TGCGCCAGCAGCTTGGGACTTACACACTCCTACGAGCAGTACTTC,CASSLGLTHSYEQYF
.,once,TRBV4-1,TRBJ2-7,TGCGCCAGCAGCCAAGATTGGTTTCAGGGCCAAGATAGGGTCTCGTACGAGCAGTACTTC,CASSQDWFQGQDRVSYEQYF
.,.,TRBV5-6,TRBJ1-2,TGTGCCAGCAGCTTGCGCGGATTTTATGGCTACACCTTC,CASSLRGFYGYTF
TRBD1,.,TRBV19,TRBJ1-2,TGTGCCAGTAGTACCGGGACAGTTAACTATGGCTACACCTTC,CASSTGTVNYGYTF
.,.,TRBV3-1/TRBV3-2,TRBJ2-7,TGTGCCAGCAGCCAAGCCCGAGGCAGCTCCTACGAGCAGTACTTC,CASSQARGSSYEQYF
TRBD1,.,TRBV7-9,TRBJ1-4,TGTGCCAGCAGCTTTTGGCAGGGGGCAAATGAAAAACTGTTTTTT,CASSFWQGANEKLFF
.,.,TRBV11-2,TRBJ2-3,TGTGCCAGCAGCTTACCGGGGGATCTCACAGATACGCAGTATTTT,CASSLPGDLTDTQYF
.,.,TRBV5-1,TRBJ2-3,TGCGCCAGCAGCTTGCCCCGAGGTTTCGGGGGTAAGTATACAGATACGCAGTATTTT,CASSLPRGFGGKYTDTQYF
.,once,TRBV5-6,TRBJ1-4,TGTGCCAGCAGCTGGAGGACGGAAGGAGTTAATGAAAAACTGTTTTTT,CASSWRTEGVNEKLFF
.,.,TRBV5-1,TRBJ1-2,TGCGCCAGCAGCTTGGAGAGGTCTAACTATGGCTACACCTTC,CASSLERSNYGYTF
TRBD2,.,TRBV11-2,TRBJ2-3,TGTGCCAGCAGCCCGGCCACTAGCGCGGGCACAGATACGCAGTATTTT,CASSPATSAGTDTQYF
.,.,TRBV2,TRBJ1-6,TGTGCCAGCAGTTACAGACAGATTTCACCCCTCCACTTT,CASSYRQISPLHF
TRBD2,.,TRBV9,TRBJ2-2,TGTGCCAGCAGCGCCAACTCTTGGACTAGCCCCACCGGGGAGCTGTTTTTT,CASSANSWTSPTGELFF
TRBD1,once,TRBV5-1,TRBJ1-6,TGCGCCAGCAGCTTAGGCCAAGACAGGGGCTATAATTCACCCCTCCACTTT,CASSLGQDRGYNSPLHF
TRBD1,once,TRBV7-8,TRBJ1-1,TGTGCCAGCAGCCGAGCGCTGACAGGGACTGAAGCTTTCTTT,CASSRALTGTEAFF
.,.,TRBV27,TRBJ2-1,TGTGCCAGCAGTTTAGGGCAGGGATTCTACAATGAGCAGTTCTTC,CASSLGQGFYNEQFF
TRBD2,.,TRBV6-2/TRBV6-3,TRBJ2-1,TGTGCCAGCAGCCCCATTAGCGGGGGACGATACAATGAGCAGTTCTTC,CASSPISGGRYNEQFF
TRBD1,.,TRBV27,TRBJ1-2,TGTGCCAGCAGTACGCAGGGGGCTAGCTACACCTTC,CASSTQGASYTF
TRBD1,.,TRBV6-5,TRBJ1-3,TGTGCCAGCGGGACAGATGGAAACACCATATATTTT,CASGTDGNTIYF
.,once,TRBV6-5,TRBJ2-3,TGTGCCAGCAGTTACTGGGGATCGAGGGAGACAGATACGCAGTATTTT,CASSYWGSRETDTQYF
TRBD1,.,TRBV6-1,TRBJ1-5,TGTGCCAGCAGTGAAGCTTTCAGACAGGGTAACAATCAGCCCCAGCATTTT,CASSEAFRQGNNQPQHF
.,.,TRBV15,TRBJ1-2,TGTGCCACCAGCAGAGATCGGGGAAGCTATGGCTACACCTTC,CATSRDRGSYGYTF
.,.,TRBV4-2,TRBJ1-2,TGTGCCAGCAGCCAAGAATATTCGGGGGGCGGCTACACCTTC,CASSQEYSGGGYTF
.,.,TRBV30,TRBJ1-1,TGTGCCTGGAGTGAAATATTTAGGAGGGGCCTGAAGAACACTGAAGCTTTCTTT,CAWSEIFRRGLKNTEAFF
.,once,TRBV5-4,TRBJ2-3,TGTGCCAGCAGCTTGGGAGGGTCAGATACGCAGTATTTT,CASSLGGSDTQYF
.,.,TRBV7-2,TRBJ1-1,TGTGCCAGCAGCTTAGCGGCGGGGGAGCTTGAAGCTTTCTTT,CASSLAAGELEAFF
TRBD1,.,TRBV5-6,TRBJ1-2,TGTGCCAGCGTTCCAGGGGGCGGCTACACCTTC,CASVPGGGYTF
.,few,TRBV2,TRBJ1-4,TGTGCCAGCAGCTCAGGAAGAGGGGAAAAACTGTTTTTT,CASSSGRGEKLFF
.,.,TRBV24-1,TRBJ2-2,TGTGCCACCATGACAGCCCGTCCCACCGGGGAGCTGTTTTTT,CATMTARPTGELFF
.,once,TRBV24-1,TRBJ2-1,TGTGCCACCAGCTCCCGGAGGAGCTCCTACAATGAGCAGTTCTTC,CATSSRRSSYNEQFF
TRBD2,.,TRBV5-1,TRBJ2-1,TGCGCCAGCAGCTTGAGGGGGACTAGCGGGATCAATGAGCAGTTCTTC,CASSLRGTSGINEQFF
TRBD2,.,TRBV6-5,TRBJ2-1,TGTGCCAGCAGCTTAGCGGGAGGGCCCCACAATGAGCAGTTCTTC,CASSLAGGPHNEQFF
.,.,TRBV24-1,TRBJ2-7,TGTGCCACCGGTTACAGCATCTCCTACGAGCAGTACTTC,CATGYSISYEQYF
TRBD2,.,TRBV30,TRBJ2-2,TGTGCCTGGAGTTTCGGGACTAGCGGGGGGACCGGGGAGCTGTTTTTT,CAWSFGTSGGTGELFF
TRBD1,.,TRBV5-1,TRBJ2-7,TGCGCCAGCAGCCCTCCCTTGGACAGGGGAACCGAGCAGTACTTC,CASSPPLDRGTEQYF
TRBD1,.,TRBV10-3,TRBJ1-4,TGTGCCATCAAGCTCTCACAGGCGGGGACAGACGAACTGTTTTTT,CAIKLSQAGTDELFF
TRBD2,.,TRBV9,TRBJ2-2,TGTGCCAGCAGCCCCCTTTCGGGAGGATACACCGGGGAGCTGTTTTTT,CASSPLSGGYTGELFF
.,.,TRBV19,TRBJ2-7,TGTGCCAGTAGTATCAGTCGGGGCTACGAGCAGTACTTC,CASSISRGYEQYF
TRBD1,.,TRBV6-5,TRBJ1-2,TGTGCCAGCATCCTACAGGGGAACTATGGCTACACCTTC,CASILQGNYGYTF
TRBD1,.,TRBV5-4,TRBJ1-1,TGTGCCAGCAGCCACGGGACAGGGGGGAACACTGAAGCTTTCTTT,CASSHGTGGNTEAFF
TRBD1,once,TRBV5-5,TRBJ2-7,TGTGCCAGCAGCTTGGCCGGGACAGGGAGCTCCTACGAGCAGTACTTC,CASSLAGTGSSYEQYF
.,few,TRBV7-9,TRBJ2-7,TGTGCCAGCAGCTTAGTCGGCGGGTACGAGCAGTACTTC,CASSLVGGYEQYF
.,once,TRBV9,TRBJ1-5,TGTGCCAGCAGCCCCACAAACAGTGCTCTTGGGCCCCAGCATTTT,CASSPTNSALGPQHF
.,.,TRBV7-8,TRBJ2-3,TGTGCCAGCAGCTTACGAGTGGATACGCAGTATTTT,CASSLRVDTQYF
TRBD1,.,TRBV29-1,TRBJ2-1,TGCAGCGTTGTGGACAGGGGAAATTACAATGAGCAGTTCTTC,CSVVDRGNYNEQFF
TRBD1,.,TRBV5-1,TRBJ1-4,TGCGCCAGCAGCTCAGGGACAGTTGCAACTAATGAAAAACTGTTTTTT,CASSSGTVATNEKLFF
TRBD2,once,TRBV6-5,TRBJ2-3,TGTGCCAGCAGATTAGCGGGAGAGGGAACAGATACGCAGTATTTT,CASRLAGEGTDTQYF
.,.,TRBV27,TRBJ2-7,TGTGCCAGCGGGGTGGGGGGATTCTCTTCCTACGAGCAGTACTTC,CASGVGGFSSYEQYF
TRBD1,.,TRBV20-1,TRBJ2-5,TGCAGTGCTAGTCCCACTCAGGGGGCCCAAGAGACCCAGTACTTC,CSASPTQGAQETQYF
.,many,TRBV5-1,TRBJ2-2,TGCGCCAGCGAGGGGAGGCCCCATCATTCGGGACCGGTGGGGGAGCTGTTTTTT,CASEGRPHHSGPVGELFF
.,.,TRBV11-2,TRBJ2-1,TGTGCCAGCAGCTTAGATGTCAGAGGTGTTGAGCAGTTCTTC,CASSLDVRGVEQFF